This T cell receptor beta chain was retrieved from a study of blood T cell repertoires in COVID-19. Study-level information: Samples of COVID-19 (acute and convalescent) were obtained from the United States, Italy and Spain.

Those enrolled, adults aged 18 to 89 years, came from some 25 US areas. Two negative PCRs, clearance, or symptom resolution had been documented for recovered Cohort 3 donors. As originally analysed: Scientists estimated how many nucleated cells there were by amplifying reference gene primers. Clones were read by immunoSEQ multiplex PCR, and TCRdb kept only the in-frame ones, dropping some. V and J calls and clone size are copied from that table; D and trimming were computed from the DNA. The table has around 480,000 clones, 87% seen once; the top ten hold under 0.85%. The CDR3 extends over 15 amino acids. CDR1 is MNHEY, CDR2 SVGEGT, per germline. V was clipped by 4 bases and J by 7 bases, with 17 bases between them.

The sequence was collected from a woman younger than 35 who had recovered from COVID-19. The sample comprised PBMCs or T cells enriched from blood (not recorded which). The chain carries TRBV6-2 or TRBV6-3 and TRBJ2-1, with D possibly being TRBD2 (6 bases). This CDR3 is CASSFRAGRLNEQFF. The CDR3 coding sequence is TGTGCCAGCAGTTTTAGGGCAGGGAGGCTTAATGAGCAGTTCTTC.